One sample yielded the 12 T cell receptor beta chains listed below, sequenced in a study of T-cell reconstitution after alpha-beta-depleted transplantation in children. Preparation of the TCRbeta library involved a method that used unique molecular identifiers. One entry per CDR3 protein, called by TCRdb with MiXCR from the PCR reads. The data contain a few hundred thousand distinct CDR3 sequences, 10% to 13% of them singletons. The sequencing used PBMCs from the stem cell graft donor, collected from the stem cell graft. The receptors originated from a human donor who donated a stem cell graft to a child with acute lymphoblastic leukemia.

This clonotype has a handful of counts. The V gene is TRBV20-1, the J gene TRBJ2-4; D may be TRBD1 (6 bases). CDR1 is DFQATT and CDR2 is SNEGSKA in the germline V gene (reference sequence). There are 12 residues in the CDR3. V shed 6 bases and J shed 6 bases, with 12 bases lying between them. CDR3 in amino acids: CSAVDSVNIQYF. The CDR3 region has the DNA TGCAGTGCCGTGGACAGTGTAAACATTCAGTACTTC.

This clonotype was observed a few times. The rearrangement joins TRBV19 to TRBJ1-2; perhaps TRBD1 as D (5 bases). Germline V lookup: CDR1 LNHDA, CDR2 SQIVND (reference sequence). With 5 bases removed from V and 6 bases from J, the gap between germline ends came to 16 bases. The CDR3 extends over 14 amino acids. Written as DNA, the CDR3 is TGTGCCAGTAGTCCCATCCCGGGACGGAATGGCTACACCTTC. Residues: CASSPIPGRNGYTF.

A few counts support this clonotype. This rearrangement joins TRBV24-1 to TRBJ2-3; no reliable D call. This CDR3 has 13 residues. CDR1 KGHDR and CDR2 SFDVKD come from the germline V gene. Trimming removed 4 bases from V and 6 bases from J, with 10 bases in between. The CDR3 here is CATSDSPKDTQYF. CDR3 DNA: TGTGCCACCAGTGACTCTCCTAAGGATACGCAGTATTTT.

The J gene is TRBJ2-3, the V gene TRBV10-3; 8 bases agree with TRBD2. The CDR3 is made up of 15 amino acids. Unmatched junction bases numbered 11, after V lost 7 bases and J lost 5 bases. Germline lookup yields CDR1 ENHRY and CDR2 SYGVKD. CDR3 in amino acids: CAIKSDAGGVDTQYF. The CDR3 DNA reads as TGTGCCATCAAGTCCGACGCGGGAGGCGTAGATACGCAGTATTTT.

The CDR3, as DNA: TGTGCCAGCAGTTTATGGGGGGCTTCCTACGAGCAGTACTTC. This translates into CASSLWGASYEQYF. The J gene is TRBJ2-7, the V gene TRBV27, with D perhaps assigned TRBD1 or TRBD2 (6 bases each). The CDR3 covers 14 residues. Germline V CDR1 and CDR2: MNHEY, SMNVEV (reference sequence). The ends were cut back, 1 base at V and 1 base at J, with 8 bases in the middle.

The chain carries TRBV3-1 and TRBJ2-7, with D possibly TRBD2 on 7 matching bases. Trimming shortened V by 3 bases and J by 6 bases, and 15 bases separated the two germline ends. The germline V gene has CDR1 LGHDT and CDR2 YNNKEL (reference sequence). This CDR3 region has 14 residues. The CDR3: CASSHDGGLGEQYF. DNA of the CDR3: TGTGCCAGCAGCCATGACGGGGGGCTCGGCGAGCAGTACTTC.

The V gene is TRBV12-3 or TRBV12-4, the J gene TRBJ1-3; D remains ambiguous. The ends were cut back, 4 bases at V and 5 bases at J, with 9 bases in the middle. The CDR3 spans 13 residues. The CDR3 DNA sequence: TGTGCCAGCAGTTACGGCAGACGAAACACCATATATTTT. Its translation is CASSYGRRNTIYF.

This clonotype was observed a few times. J is TRBJ2-5 and V is TRBV5-1; D possibly corresponds to TRBD2 (5 bases). The CDR3 runs to 16 residues. V dropped 4 bases and J dropped 4 bases, with 20 bases sitting between them. The germline gives CDR1 SGHRS, CDR2 YFSETQ. CDR3 sequence: CASSPSDSKRGETQYF. In nucleotides, the CDR3 is TGCGCCAGCAGCCCGTCGGACTCGAAACGGGGAGAGACCCAGTACTTC.

The gene calls are TRBV10-3 and TRBJ2-3; D unclear. The CDR3 extends over 12 amino acids. Germline loops: CDR1 ENHRY, CDR2 SYGVKD. Trimming took off 6 bases at V and 5 bases at J, with 9 bases between the two ends. The CDR3 loop is CAISGIGDTQYF. Written as DNA, the CDR3 is TGTGCCATCAGCGGAATAGGAGATACGCAGTATTTT.

The chain carries TRBV7-6 and TRBJ2-7; D is uncertain. Looked up from germline, CDR1 is SGHVS and CDR2 is FNYEAQ. V was clipped by 2 bases and J by 4 bases, with 12 bases between them. CDR3 length: 14 amino acids. This CDR3 is CASSLNEFGYEQYF. The DNA for the CDR3 is TGTGCCAGCAGCTTAAACGAGTTTGGTTACGAGCAGTACTTC. The whole variable domain, filled in from reference TRBV7-6 and TRBJ2-7, reads GAGVSQSPRYKVTKRGQDVALRCDPISGHVSLYWYRQALGQGPEFLTYFNYEAQQDKSGLPNDRFSAERPEGSISTLTIQRTEQRDSAMYRCASSLNEFGYEQYFGPGTRLTVT.

The CDR3 sequence is CASSLPRSGDTQYF. The CDR3 coding sequence is TGTGCCAGCAGTTTACCCCGGAGCGGGGATACGCAGTATTTT. The chain is built from TRBV27 and TRBJ2-3, with D maybe TRBD2 (6 bases). The CDR3 length is 14 residues. Germline loops: CDR1 MNHEY, CDR2 SMNVEV (reference sequence). Between the trimmed V and J ends, which lost 2 bases and 6 bases, there was a span of 12 bases.

This clonotype was seen at least ten times. This chain joins TRBV20-1 and TRBJ2-7, with D possibly TRBD2 on 6 matching bases. CDR3 length equals 15 residues. Germline values: CDR1 DFQATT, CDR2 SNEGSKA (reference sequence). V was shortened by 1 base and J by 0 bases, with 13 bases between the two germline ends. CDR3: CSARGVAEISYEQYF. The CDR3 DNA reads as TGCAGTGCTAGAGGGGTAGCGGAGATCTCCTACGAGCAGTACTTC.